The 23 T cell receptor beta chains below all came from one sample that was sequenced in a study of cytomegalovirus exposure and HLA in healthy donors. PCR employed 60 Vbeta and 13 Jbeta primers. The data were produced by immunoSEQ multiplex PCR, yet TCRdb's version contains in-frame clones alone and is incomplete. This table lists approximately 75,000 clones. The specimen sequenced was PBMCs. The source of these receptors is a boy aged 5-17 years in good health and CMV-seronegative.

The V and J genes are TRBV28 and TRBJ2-3; a possible D gene is TRBD2 (6 bases). Per germline, CDR1 MDHEN and CDR2 SYDVKM. The V and J ends lost 3 bases and 4 bases respectively, with 8 bases between them. The CDR3 runs 13 residues. CDR3 sequence: CASSFPGADTQYF. CDR3 in DNA: TGTGCCAGCAGTTTTCCGGGGGCAGATACGCAGTATTTT.

The rearrangement uses TRBV5-4 and TRBJ2-3, with 11 bases fitting TRBD1. The CDR3 covers 17 residues. Germline-derived CDR1 and CDR2 are SGHNT and YYREEE (reference sequence). The V gene end was trimmed by 0 bases and the J gene end by 6 bases; junction bases not matched to a gene: 9. CDR3 sequence: CASSLEPGQGGRDTQYF. As DNA, the CDR3 is TGTGCCAGCAGCTTGGAACCGGGACAGGGGGGACGTGATACGCAGTATTTT.

The chain employs TRBV2 and TRBJ2-5; D is possibly TRBD2 (6 bases). The CDR3 spans 13 residues. CDR1 and CDR2 (germline): SNHLY, FYNNEI. Trimming took off 2 bases at V and 5 bases at J, with 9 bases between the two ends. CDR3 loop: CASSERRGETQYF. The CDR3 nucleotides read TGTGCCAGCAGTGAACGGAGGGGTGAGACCCAGTACTTC.

The chain carries TRBV19 and TRBJ2-5, with D possibly TRBD1 on 5 matching bases. V was clipped by 5 bases and J by 4 bases, with 17 bases between them. This CDR3 has 15 residues. Germline V gene lookup returns CDR1 LNHDA and CDR2 SQIVND (reference sequence). CDR3 residues: CASSAGQGDPETQYF. CDR3 bases: TGTGCCAGTAGTGCTGGACAAGGGGATCCAGAGACCCAGTACTTC.

Remarks on this clone: At one of its ends the junction is not consistent with the germline gene, which may arise from a read error. The genes are TRBV5-1 and TRBJ2-1, with 8 bases identical to TRBD2. The germline CDR1 and CDR2 sequences are SGHRS and YFSETQ. The CDR3 contains 15 residues. In DNA form, the CDR3 reads TGCGCCAGCAGCTTCAGCGGGAGCTCCGACAATGAGCAGTTCTTC. It codes for CASSFSGSSDNEQFF.

The chain employs TRBV9 and TRBJ2-1; tentative D call: TRBD1 (5 bases). Trimming removed 1 base at V and 6 bases at J, with 11 bases between. The CDR3 is 14 residues long. The germline V gene has CDR1 SGDLS and CDR2 YYNGEE. In nucleotides, the CDR3 is TGTGCCAGCAGCGTAAAAACAGGTACCAATGAGCAGTTCTTC. It translates to CASSVKTGTNEQFF. The full variable domain, with the rest looked up from reference TRBV9 and TRBJ2-1, is DSGVTQTPKHLITATGQRVTLRCSPRSGDLSVYWYQQSLDQGLQFLIQYYNGEERAKGNILERFSAQQFPDLHSELNLSSLELGDSALYFCASSVKTGTNEQFFGPGTRLTVL.

This sequence joins TRBV6-5 and TRBJ2-7; 8 bases fit TRBD2. This CDR3 spans 16 amino acids. V was clipped by 0 bases and J by 2 bases; unmatched bases: 6. Germline V lookup: CDR1 MNHEY, CDR2 SVGAGI. CDR3 nucleotide sequence: TGTGCCAGCAGTTACTCGACGGGAGGGAACGCCTACGAGCAGTACTTC. It yields the protein CASSYSTGGNAYEQYF.

The chain employs TRBV4-1 and TRBJ1-2; a weak D match, TRBD1 (6 bases). The V end lost 0 bases, the J end lost 3 bases, and 11 bases lay between the germline ends. Germline CDR1 is MGHRA and CDR2 is YSYEKL. CDR3 length equals 15 residues. The CDR3 here is CASSQDPKGDYGYTF. The CDR3 DNA is TGCGCCAGCAGCCAAGATCCAAAGGGGGACTATGGCTACACCTTC.

This rearrangement joins TRBV29-1 to TRBJ2-7; 10 bases fit TRBD1. The J segment lost 6 bases and the V segment lost 5 bases, leaving 4 bases of the junction unmatched. Germline CDR1 reads SQVTM; CDR2 reads ANQGSEA. The CDR3 contains 12 residues. CDR3 coding DNA: TGCAGCGTTAGACGGACAGGGGGCGAGCAGTACTTC. It codes for CSVRRTGGEQYF.

The chain joins TRBV6-1 to TRBJ2-4; TRBD2 is a possible D gene (6 bases). CDR1 is MNHNS, CDR2 SASEGT, per germline. This CDR3 contains 14 residues. Trimming removed 3 bases at V and 0 bases at J, with 6 bases between. The CDR3 DNA follows: TGTGCCAGCAGTGAGGGGGGAGCCAAAAACATTCAGTACTTC. Translating it yields CASSEGGAKNIQYF.

This chain joins TRBV27 and TRBJ2-2, with 10 nucleotides matching TRBD2. The CDR3 consists of 16 residues. The germline CDR1 and CDR2 sequences are MNHEY and SMNVEV (reference sequence). V was pared by 5 bases and J by 5 bases, with 8 bases of the junction left unmatched. CDR3 amino acids: CASSRVLAGRTGELFF. The CDR3 DNA is TGTGCCAGCAGTCGCGTACTAGCGGGACGAACCGGGGAGCTGTTTTTT.

The V gene is TRBV9, the J gene TRBJ1-2, with D perhaps TRBD1 (5 bases). The CDR3 length is 12 residues. Germline V CDR1 and CDR2: SGDLS, YYNGEE. The germline V and J ends were trimmed by 2 bases and 8 bases, with 10 bases remaining between them. CDR3 residues: CASSVGATGYTF. As DNA, the CDR3 is TGTGCCAGCAGCGTTGGGGCGACCGGCTACACCTTC.

The V gene is TRBV4-1, the J gene TRBJ1-5; TRBD1 matches at 10 bases. The germline V gene has CDR1 MGHRA and CDR2 YSYEKL. The junction had 1 base not matched to a gene; V was cut back by 1 base and J by 4 bases. The CDR3 is 15 amino acids. For the CDR3, the DNA is TGCGCCAGCAGCCAAGGGACAGGGGGTAATCAGCCCCAGCATTTT. Protein: CASSQGTGGNQPQHF.

The V gene is TRBV4-3, the J gene TRBJ2-7; D call uncertain. This CDR3 is 14 amino acids long. The V end lost 0 bases, the J end lost 2 bases, and 8 bases lay between the germline ends. Germline V gene data show CDR1 as LGHNA and CDR2 as YSLEER. CDR3 sequence (DNA): TGCGCCAGCAGCCAAGAATTATCCCCCTACGAGCAGTACTTC. Protein sequence: CASSQELSPYEQYF.

The genes are TRBV4-3 and TRBJ2-1; perhaps TRBD2 as D (6 bases). Trimming shortened V by 4 bases and J by 3 bases, and 19 bases separated the two germline ends. From germline, CDR1 is LGHNA and CDR2 YSLEER. The CDR3 spans 17 residues. The DNA of the CDR3 is TGCGCCAGCAGCCCGGATGGCGACGTGGGGGGCTACAATGAGCAGTTCTTC. This sequence encodes CASSPDGDVGGYNEQFF.

This chain connects TRBV27 to TRBJ1-1, with 8 bases lining up with TRBD1. Trimming cost V 5 bases and J 7 bases; bases outside gene matches: 9. Germline V lookup: CDR1 MNHEY, CDR2 SMNVEV (reference sequence). This CDR3 spans 14 amino acids. The CDR3 reads CASSPIGQGSEAFF. CDR3 in DNA: TGTGCCAGCAGTCCGATCGGACAGGGCAGTGAAGCTTTCTTT.

V usage is TRBV7-2 and J usage is TRBJ2-7, with D possibly TRBD2 on 5 matching bases. The germline CDR1 and CDR2 sequences are SGHTA and FQGNSA. The V gene lost 5 bases and the J gene lost 4 bases, with 18 bases spanning the gap. The CDR3 is 15 amino acids. The CDR3 DNA follows: TGTGCCAGCAGCACAGATCCGGGAAACACATACGAGCAGTACTTC. Protein: CASSTDPGNTYEQYF.

V usage is TRBV27 and J usage is TRBJ1-5, with TRBD1 matching over 8 bases. CDR1 is MNHEY and CDR2 is SMNVEV in the germline V gene (reference sequence). This CDR3 is 15 amino acids long. Germline trimming cut 4 bases from V and 5 bases from J; bases unmatched to any gene: 7. The CDR3 loop reads CASSSTGGMHQPQHF. CDR3 in DNA: TGTGCCAGCAGTTCTACAGGGGGTATGCATCAGCCCCAGCATTTT.

With respect to this clone: A junction boundary mismatches the germline segment, possibly from a read error. The J gene is TRBJ1-1, the V gene TRBV18; D is unclear. The CDR3 consists of 16 residues. The V gene's germline CDR1 is KGHSH and CDR2 LQKENI. CDR3: CASAPSRGTLDPEAFF. The CDR3 DNA follows: TGTGCCAGCGCACCATCACGGGGTACTTTGGACCCTGAAGCTTTCTTT. The full variable domain, in which reference TRBV18 and TRBJ1-1 provide the parts outside the CDR3, is NAGVMQNPRHLVRRRGQEARLRCSPMKGHSHVYWYRQLPEEGLKFMVYLQKENIIDESGMPKERFSAEFPKEGPSILRIQQVVRGDSAAYFCASAPSRGTLDPEAFFGQGTRLTVV.

The CDR3 DNA sequence: TGTGCCAGCAGTTTATTTCCTAGCGGGAGTGGGACCGGGGAGCTGTTTTTT. It translates to CASSLFPSGSGTGELFF. The rearrangement links TRBV27 to TRBJ2-2, with 10 bases lining up with TRBD2. V lost 1 base, J lost 5 bases, and 7 bases stayed unmatched. The germline V gene encodes CDR1 MNHEY and CDR2 SMNVEV (reference sequence). The CDR3 loop spans 17 amino acids.

The chain combines TRBV4-1 with TRBJ2-3; 8 bases align to TRBD2. There are 17 residues in the CDR3. With V trimmed by 0 bases and J by 5 bases, 10 bases remained unmatched. Germline loops: CDR1 MGHRA, CDR2 YSYEKL. In nucleotides, the CDR3 is TGCGCCAGCAGCCAAGATCCGACGGGGGGGACGGTAGATACGCAGTATTTT. Its protein is CASSQDPTGGTVDTQYF.

The chain combines TRBV9 with TRBJ1-1, with D maybe TRBD1 (5 bases). Trimming took off 0 bases at V and 1 base at J, with 10 bases between the two ends. CDR1 SGDLS and CDR2 YYNGEE come from the germline V gene. The CDR3 length is 15 residues. The CDR3 sequence is CASSVGRVRNTEAFF. The DNA for the CDR3 is TGTGCCAGCAGCGTAGGCAGGGTGCGGAACACTGAAGCTTTCTTT.

CDR3 residues: CASSGASGGYTYEQYF. Here the CDR3 DNA reads TGTGCCAGCAGCGGAGCTAGCGGGGGGTATACCTACGAGCAGTACTTC. This sequence joins TRBV7-9 and TRBJ2-7; 11 nucleotides match TRBD2. The V gene's germline CDR1 is SEHNR and CDR2 FQNEAQ (reference sequence). This CDR3 region has 16 residues. Unmatched junction bases numbered 8, after V lost 5 bases and J lost 2 bases.